This T cell receptor beta chain was identified in a study of T-cell memory formation after mild COVID-19. Study conclusions and caveats: Balance between CD4 and CD8 was seen in clones contracting day 15 to 85, and a CD4+ lean was seen in later expanders.

For this clonotype: Its target is not known.

5'RACE with constant-segment primers built TCRalpha and TCRbeta cDNA libraries with UMIs. TCRdb independently ran MiXCR on the 5' RACE reads; one entry per CDR3 protein. The profile covers roughly 190,000 distinct CDR3 sequences, with 27% appearing a single time and around 10% taken by the ten largest. This CDR3 comprises 16 residues. Losses at the gene ends were 2 bases for V and 5 bases for J; bases not matched to a gene: 5. The germline V gene has CDR1 LNHNV and CDR2 YYDKDF (reference sequence). V usage is TRBV15 and J usage is TRBJ1-4, with 10 bases fitting TRBD1. The receptor's source is an adult woman who had mild COVID-19 (a few samples of this study predate the infection). Cell type and time point are not known. The sequenced sample consisted of PBMCs or a T cell subset sorted from them (not recorded which). CDR3 nucleotides: TGTGCCACCAGCAGATCCCCGGGACAGGGGAATGAAAAACTGTTTTTT. It encodes CATSRSPGQGNEKLFF.